This T cell receptor beta chain was retrieved from a study of blood T cell repertoires in COVID-19. Study in general: From the United States, Italy and Spain came samples of acute and convalescent COVID-19.

This clone was detected only a few times. Original handling: Counts of nucleated cells, estimated from reference gene primer amplification, were obtained. Sequenced by immunoSEQ multiplex PCR; TCRdb stores in-frame clones only, minus some. That table is the source of V, J and clone size, and D and trimming were worked out from the DNA. The sample yields roughly 200,000 clones, about nine tenths seen once. Trimming removed 0 bases at V and 4 bases at J, with 13 bases between. Looked up from germline, CDR1 is MNHEY and CDR2 is SVGAGI. The CDR3 runs to 15 residues. The J gene is TRBJ2-7, the V gene TRBV6-5, with a possible D match to TRBD1 (6 bases). This clonotype was sampled from a woman aged 30 to 39 with acute COVID-19. What was sequenced was PBMCs or T cells enriched from blood (not recorded which). This chain's CDR3 is CASSYSGGTQYEQYF. DNA of the CDR3: TGTGCCAGCAGTTACTCAGGGGGAACCCAATACGAGCAGTACTTC.